Listed here are 24 T cell receptor beta chains from one sample, sequenced in a study of cytomegalovirus exposure and HLA in healthy donors (dated by TCRdb to about 2017). The method was the immunoSEQ multiplex PCR assay. The multiplex PCR relied on a mix of 60 forward primers for TCR Vbeta segments and 13 reverse primers for TCR Jbeta segments. Imported from immuneACCESS, the table was reduced by TCRdb to in-frame sequences with V and J called. These copies leave out some clones; in studies compared against another copy, an unresolved V gene accounts for under half, and the cause of the remainder is not known. In all, the sample holds 200,000 to 250,000 clones, and approximately 82% of those were seen once. Over 0.5% of the sample is in the top ten clones. Source material: PBMCs. These TCRs come from a woman in her thirties or forties in good health and CMV-seronegative.

A single count supports this clone. J is TRBJ2-1 and V is TRBV27, with 11 bases identical to TRBD2. V lost 5 bases to trimming and J lost 8 bases; unmatched junction nucleotides: 11. Germline-derived CDR1 and CDR2 are MNHEY and SMNVEV (reference sequence). The CDR3 has 16 amino acids. The CDR3 nucleotides are TGTGCCAGCAGTCCCCTTGTAGCGGGGGGGCGAGATGAGCAGTTCTTC. Its protein is CASSPLVAGGRDEQFF.

The CDR3, as DNA: TGTGCCAGCAGTCCGGGACAGGGATCAGATACGCAGTATTTT. It translates to CASSPGQGSDTQYF. V gene TRBV6-1 combines with J gene TRBJ2-3; 9 bases agree with TRBD1. The CDR3 is made up of 14 amino acids. The ends lost 5 bases at V and 4 bases at J; junction bases unmatched: 4. CDR1 and CDR2 (germline): MNHNS, SASEGT.

This clone was observed a handful of times. The chain uses TRBV4-3 and TRBJ1-4; 7 bases match TRBD1. The germline CDR1 and CDR2 sequences are LGHNA and YSLEER. This CDR3 region has 14 residues. V lost 8 bases and J lost 7; bases outside the gene matches: 10. The CDR3 DNA follows: TGCGCCAGCGGGCAGGGGGTTGTAGGTGAAAAACTGTTTTTT. Residues: CASGQGVVGEKLFF.

The chain is built from TRBV19 and TRBJ1-5; D possibly corresponds to TRBD1 (6 bases). V dropped 3 bases and J dropped 7 bases, with 16 bases sitting between them. From germline, CDR1 is LNHDA and CDR2 SQIVND (reference sequence). The CDR3 has 15 residues. This CDR3 reads CASSIGGGRKQPQHF. The CDR3 nucleotides are TGTGCCAGTAGTATCGGCGGGGGGCGAAAGCAGCCCCAGCATTTT.

This rearrangement joins TRBV4-2 to TRBJ2-7; 7 bases match TRBD1. The V gene end was trimmed by 2 bases and the J gene end by 7 bases; junction bases not matched to a gene: 11. The germline V gene encodes CDR1 LGHNA and CDR2 YNFKEQ. The CDR3 is 15 residues long. CDR3 coding DNA: TGTGCCAGCAGCCAACAAACAGGGGATCTGGGGGAGCAGTACTTC. Its translation is CASSQQTGDLGEQYF.

This sequence joins TRBV4-1 and TRBJ2-2; perhaps TRBD1 as D (5 bases). In germline, CDR1 is MGHRA, CDR2 YSYEKL. This CDR3 is built from 15 residues. Trimming removed 2 bases at V and 3 bases at J, with 10 bases between. The CDR3 loop reads CASSQPGLYTGELFF. The DNA of the CDR3 is TGCGCCAGCAGCCAACCAGGGTTATACACCGGGGAGCTGTTTTTT.

This CDR3 reads CASTPEGRGNQPQHF. CDR3 bases: TGTGCCAGCACCCCTGAGGGGAGGGGAAATCAGCCCCAGCATTTT. This sequence joins TRBV28 and TRBJ1-5, with D possibly TRBD1 on 5 matching bases. Germline-derived CDR1 and CDR2 are MDHEN and SYDVKM. This CDR3 is built from 15 residues. Trimming pared 7 bases from V and 4 bases from J, leaving 17 bases between.

The sample holds one count of this clone. The V call is TRBV27, the J call TRBJ2-5; 7 bases are shared with TRBD1. The ends lost 6 bases at V and 0 bases at J; junction bases unmatched: 4. The CDR3 runs 14 residues. CDR1 is MNHEY, CDR2 SMNVEV, per germline (reference sequence). CDR3 in DNA: TGTGCCAGCAGGAAGACAGGGAACCAAGAGACCCAGTACTTC. Its protein product is CASRKTGNQETQYF.

This chain uses TRBV28 with TRBJ1-6; D gene uncertain. Germline V gives CDR1 MDHEN, CDR2 SYDVKM. CDR3 length: 17 residues. Trimming removed 6 bases at V and 7 bases at J, with 22 bases between. CDR3 nucleotides: TGTGCCAGCAGCCCCTCGCGGGTTCTTTATCGGAATTCACCCCTCCACTTT. Its protein is CASSPSRVLYRNSPLHF.

The rearrangement joins TRBV4-3 to TRBJ2-7; TRBD2 aligns across 12 bases. Germline CDR1 reads LGHNA; CDR2 reads YSLEER. With V trimmed by 4 bases and J by 2 bases, 6 bases remained unmatched. This CDR3 region has 16 residues. The CDR3 protein is CASSPRTSGVTYEQYF. CDR3 DNA sequence: TGCGCCAGCAGCCCACGGACTAGCGGGGTGACCTACGAGCAGTACTTC.

The rearrangement joins TRBV4-3 to TRBJ1-5; D may be TRBD1 (6 bases). The CDR3 runs 14 residues. Germline V CDR1 and CDR2: LGHNA, YSLEER. V lost 3 bases and J lost 4, with 10 bases in between. The CDR3 DNA reads as TGCGCCAGCAGCCAGGACAGCTCTAATCAGCCCCAGCATTTT. Amino acids: CASSQDSSNQPQHF.

The rearrangement uses TRBV30 and TRBJ2-3; 11 bases align to TRBD2. The germline gives CDR1 GTSNPN, CDR2 SVGIG (reference sequence). V shed 4 bases, J shed 7 bases, and the junction held 7 bases outside the gene matches. This CDR3 is 14 amino acids long. The CDR3 region is CAWTLAGAPNTQYF. The CDR3 DNA reads TGTGCCTGGACACTAGCGGGGGCCCCAAATACGCAGTATTTT.

The DNA for the CDR3 is TGTGCCAGCAGCTGGAGGGGGCTGAGCAATCAGCCCCAGCATTTT. Translation gives CASSWRGLSNQPQHF. The chain joins TRBV7-2 to TRBJ1-5, with 7 bases aligning to TRBD1. Looked up from germline, CDR1 is SGHTA and CDR2 is FQGNSA. The CDR3 is made up of 15 amino acids. The V and J ends lost 4 bases and 1 base, in that order; junction bases with no gene match: 4.

The chain joins TRBV9 to TRBJ2-2; a weak D match, TRBD2 (5 bases). Trimming stripped 0 bases from V and 5 bases from J, with 5 bases between. This CDR3 contains 13 residues. The germline V gene encodes CDR1 SGDLS and CDR2 YYNGEE. The CDR3 loop is CASSVGGTGELFF. DNA for the CDR3: TGTGCCAGCAGCGTAGGAGGGACCGGGGAGCTGTTTTTT.

The chain has TRBV2 and TRBJ1-5; D is undetermined. The CDR3 contains 12 residues. The V end lost 4 bases, the J end lost 4 bases, and 5 bases lay between the germline ends. The germline V gene has CDR1 SNHLY and CDR2 FYNNEI. CDR3 DNA sequence: TGTGCCAGCAGTGTGAGTAATCAGCCCCAGCATTTT. Translation gives CASSVSNQPQHF.

This chain links TRBV6-5 with TRBJ1-6; D is perhaps TRBD1 (5 bases). Trimming took 6 bases from V and 5 from J, leaving 14 bases between them. Looked up from germline, CDR1 is MNHEY and CDR2 is SVGAGI. The CDR3 is 15 residues long. The CDR3 protein is CASRIRGGNNSPLHF. The DNA of the CDR3 is TGTGCCAGCAGGATAAGGGGAGGCAATAATTCACCCCTCCACTTT.

The chain is built from TRBV15 and TRBJ2-3, with 9 nucleotides matching TRBD1. V lost 5 bases and J lost 5; bases outside the gene matches: 8. The CDR3 totals 15 residues. Per the germline V gene, CDR1 is LNHNV and CDR2 is YYDKDF (reference sequence). CDR3 region: CATSQTGGNRDTQYF. As DNA, the CDR3 is TGTGCCACCAGCCAAACAGGGGGCAATAGAGATACGCAGTATTTT.

This chain uses TRBV2 with TRBJ2-1, with a possible D match to TRBD2 (5 bases). Germline CDR1 is SNHLY and CDR2 is FYNNEI. The CDR3 totals 15 residues. With 6 bases removed from V and 8 bases from J, the gap between germline ends came to 20 bases. For the CDR3, the DNA is TGTGCCAGCAGCCCCATCCGGGATTGGAAGGATGAGCAGTTCTTC. It specifies CASSPIRDWKDEQFF. Together with reference TRBV2 and TRBJ2-1, the CDR3 gives the full variable domain: EPEVTQTPSHQVTQMGQEVILRCVPISNHLYFYWYRQILGQKVEFLVSFYNNEISEKSEIFDDQFSVERPDGSNFTLKIRSTKLEDSAMYFCASSPIRDWKDEQFFGPGTRLTVL.

The gene calls are TRBV27 and TRBJ1-1; TRBD1 is a possible D gene (6 bases). Germline CDR1 is MNHEY and CDR2 is SMNVEV (reference sequence). V was trimmed by 2 bases and J by 3 bases, leaving 10 bases between them. CDR3 size: 14 residues. CDR3 sequence: CASSLATGDTEAFF. CDR3 DNA sequence: TGTGCCAGCAGTTTAGCGACAGGCGACACTGAAGCTTTCTTT.

CDR3 residues: CATSRGTTRLNTEAFF. The DNA for the CDR3 is TGTGCCACCAGCAGGGGGACAACAAGATTGAACACTGAAGCTTTCTTT. This chain uses TRBV15 with TRBJ1-1; D perhaps matches TRBD1 (6 bases). In germline, CDR1 is LNHNV, CDR2 YYDKDF (reference sequence). V lost 3 bases, J lost 0 bases, and 14 bases lay in between. The CDR3 consists of 16 residues.

The gene calls are TRBV5-6 and TRBJ1-2; D is uncertain. CDR1 is SGHDT and CDR2 is YYEEEE in the germline V gene. This CDR3 is 14 amino acids long. V lost 0 bases and J 6 bases, leaving 12 bases between the germline ends. This CDR3 is CASSLGHFAHGYTF. CDR3 in DNA: TGTGCCAGCAGCTTGGGCCACTTCGCCCATGGCTACACCTTC.

The V gene is TRBV29-1, the J gene TRBJ1-2; 9 bases fit TRBD1. Per the germline V gene, CDR1 is SQVTM and CDR2 is ANQGSEA. Trimming cost V 4 bases and J 5 bases; bases outside gene matches: 5. CDR3 size: 13 residues. The CDR3 DNA is TGCAGCGTTGGCGCTGGGACAGGGTATGGCTACACCTTC. This translates into CSVGAGTGYGYTF.

J is TRBJ1-4 and V is TRBV29-1; D unclear. Germline lookup yields CDR1 SQVTM and CDR2 ANQGSEA. There are 13 residues in the CDR3. The V gene lost 3 bases and the J gene lost 7 bases, with 12 bases spanning the gap. The DNA of the CDR3 is TGCAGCGTTGAGCCGGCGGGTGGTGAAAAACTGTTTTTT. Protein sequence: CSVEPAGGEKLFF.

Only a few counts were recorded for this clone. The chain carries TRBV27 and TRBJ1-1; 7 bases are a match to TRBD1. CDR1 is MNHEY, CDR2 SMNVEV, per germline (reference sequence). CDR3 length: 15 residues. V was clipped by 4 bases and J by 1 base; unmatched bases: 6. The CDR3 DNA reads as TGTGCCAGCAGTTCCATAAGACAGGGGAACACTGAAGCTTTCTTT. The encoded protein is CASSSIRQGNTEAFF.